Listed here are 5 T cell receptor beta chains from one sample, sequenced in a study of CD8+CD57+ T cells in acquired aplastic anemia. Patients chosen for sequencing had CD8+CD57+ cells that had expanded, as shown by flow cytometry. CDR3 and TCR beta VDJ profiling relied on genomic DNA as the template. TCRdb reprocessed the reads via MiXCR and lists one record per CDR3 protein. The sample lists fewer than 300,000 distinct CDR3 sequences, 70% to 85% seen once, with 42% in the top ten. The sample comprised sorted CD4+, CD8+, or CD8+CD57+ T cells (not recorded which) from PBMCs. The receptors come from a human donor with aplastic anemia.

The chain carries TRBV5-5 and TRBJ2-3; D is ambiguous. The germline V gene encodes CDR1 SGHKS and CDR2 YYEKEE (reference sequence). Trimming shortened V by 7 bases and J by 3 bases, and 12 bases separated the two germline ends. This CDR3 comprises 13 residues. CDR3 protein: CASGEERTDTQYF. As DNA, the CDR3 is TGTGCCAGCGGCGAGGAGAGGACAGATACGCAGTATTTT. Drawing the rest from reference TRBV5-5 and TRBJ2-3, the complete variable domain is DAGVTQSPTHLIKTRGQQVTLRCSPISGHKSVSWYQQVLGQGPQFIFQYYEKEERGRGNFPDRFSARQFPNYSSELNVNALLLGDSALYLCASGEERTDTQYFGPGTRLTVL.

This CDR3 is CASSLQGTRETTQYF. The CDR3 bases are TGTGCCAGCAGCTTACAGGGAACTCGCGAAACGACCCAGTACTTC. The chain has TRBV7-8 and TRBJ2-5; TRBD1 is a possible D gene (5 bases). V was pared by 2 bases and J by 7 bases, with 17 bases between. Germline CDR1 SGHVS, CDR2 FQNEAQ. The CDR3 is 15 residues long.

This chain joins TRBV7-6 and TRBJ2-5, with D unclear. The germline gives CDR1 SGHVS, CDR2 FNYEAQ. V dropped 5 bases and J dropped 11 bases, with 18 bases sitting between them. This CDR3 spans 13 amino acids. CDR3 in DNA: TGTGCCAGCAGCCTAGGTAGGTTCAATGAGCAGTACTTC. This sequence encodes CASSLGRFNEQYF.

The CDR3 spells CASGVGSTGTRYF. CDR3 coding DNA: TGTGCCAGCGGGGTTGGGAGCACCGGTACGAGGTATTTT. The chain has TRBV7-9 and TRBJ2-3, with D maybe TRBD2 (5 bases). With 8 bases removed from V and 14 bases from J, the gap between germline ends came to 23 bases. Germline V gene lookup returns CDR1 SEHNR and CDR2 FQNEAQ (reference sequence). This CDR3 region has 13 residues.

Turning to this clonotype: One junction end disagrees with the germline gene, perhaps due to a read error. The rearrangement links TRBV7-2 to TRBJ2-3, with D perhaps TRBD2 (6 bases). Germline V CDR1 and CDR2: SGHTA, FQGNSA. The CDR3 runs 13 residues. CDR3 in amino acids: CASSDGGGDTPQF. Here the CDR3 DNA reads TGTGCCAGCAGCGACGGGGGAGGAGACACGCCGCAGTTT.